The rows below give T cell receptor beta chains drawn from one sample of a study of blood T cell repertoires in COVID-19. The assay was immunoSEQ multiplex PCR, and TCRdb's table has in-frame clones only and misses some. The data show 160,000 or so clones, under 95% seen once. Sequenced input: peripheral blood. Receptors were obtained from a man in his sixties with active or convalescent COVID-19. CDR3s include the opening cysteine and the closing phenylalanine or tryptophan. The order of the fields is D gene, clone size, V gene, J gene, CDR3 protein, CDR3 DNA. D genes are given only for firm matches. Expanded clones get a size class; other rows say once, few or many, or leave the size out.

>TRBD1|-|TRBV14|TRBJ2-7
CASSQILPGQDVYEQYF
TGTGCCAGCAGCCAAATTCTCCCGGGACAGGACGTCTACGAGCAGTACTTC
>-|-|TRBV7-6|TRBJ1-2
CASSLVFRGGYTF
TGTGCCAGCAGCTTAGTTTTTAGGGGGGGCTACACCTTC
>TRBD1|-|TRBV6-4|TRBJ1-5
CASSPTGTSNQPQHF
TGTGCCAGCAGTCCGACAGGGACTAGCAATCAGCCCCAGCATTTT
>TRBD1|-|TRBV28|TRBJ1-2
CASSLSPDRVYGYTF
TGTGCCAGCAGTTTATCCCCGGACAGGGTATATGGCTACACCTTC
>TRBD1|-|TRBV19|TRBJ1-1
CASSPADRTNTEAFF
TGTGCCAGTAGTCCAGCGGACAGGACGAACACTGAAGCTTTCTTT
>-|-|TRBV6-5|TRBJ2-2
CASSQVENTGELFF
TGTGCCAGCAGTCAGGTTGAAAACACCGGGGAGCTGTTTTTT
>-|-|TRBV7-2|TRBJ2-1
CASSLDPGQYNEQFF
TGTGCCAGCAGCTTAGATCCGGGACAATACAATGAGCAGTTCTTC
>-|-|TRBV11-2|TRBJ2-7
CASSLDLTGLSEQYF
TGTGCCAGCAGCTTAGATCTCACAGGTCTTAGCGAGCAGTACTTC
>TRBD2|once|TRBV5-1|TRBJ2-7
CASSLGGGPEQYF
TGCGCCAGCAGCTTAGGCGGGGGGCCCGAGCAGTACTTC
>-|-|TRBV14|TRBJ1-3
CASSPADISGNTIYF
TGTGCCAGCAGCCCTGCAGATATCTCTGGAAACACCATATATTTT
>-|-|TRBV27|TRBJ2-2
CASGRLNTGELFF
TGTGCCAGCGGGAGGCTAAACACCGGGGAGCTGTTTTTT
>TRBD2|-|TRBV5-4|TRBJ2-1
CASSLATSGISYNEQFF
TGTGCCAGCAGCTTGGCCACGAGCGGGATCTCCTACAATGAGCAGTTCTTC
>TRBD1|-|TRBV5-1|TRBJ1-4
CASSFGDRDREKLFF
TGCGCCAGCAGCTTTGGGGACAGGGATCGTGAAAAACTGTTTTTT
>TRBD2|-|TRBV7-9|TRBJ2-5
CASSSPGLAGVRYF
TGTGCCAGCAGCTCCCCGGGACTAGCGGGGGTACGGTACTTC
>-|-|TRBV7-9|TRBJ2-1
CASSPELALINEQFF
TGTGCCAGCAGCCCGGAGCTAGCTCTCATCAATGAGCAGTTCTTC
>-|-|TRBV6-5|TRBJ1-2
CASSYSNPGNYGYTF
TGTGCCAGCAGTTACAGTAACCCGGGAAACTATGGCTACACCTTC
>-|-|TRBV6-1|TRBJ1-1
CASSDGQIMNTEAFF
TGTGCCAGCAGTGACGGACAGATCATGAACACTGAAGCTTTCTTT
>TRBD1|-|TRBV14|TRBJ1-3
CASSQVTGGTGNTIYF
TGTGCCAGCAGCCAAGTGACAGGGGGAACTGGAAACACCATATATTTT
>-|-|TRBV6-4|TRBJ2-2
CASSFRATGELFF
TGTGCCAGCAGTTTCAGGGCCACCGGGGAGCTGTTTTTT
>TRBD1|-|TRBV7-7|TRBJ2-2
CASSTGQGASGELFF
TGTGCCAGCAGCACCGGACAGGGGGCTTCCGGGGAGCTGTTTTTT
>TRBD1|-|TRBV19|TRBJ1-2
CASSGLDRVYGYTF
TGTGCCAGTAGTGGGCTGGACAGGGTCTATGGCTACACCTTC